This T cell receptor (beta chain) was sequenced in a study of vaccination and CD4 T cells after COVID-19. Comments on this clonotype: The target antigen is unknown.

Specified treatment: roughly 11-day PBMC culture with coronavirus spike peptide pools or control peptides (ViraFEST assay). Using peptide pools, antigen-specific T cells were expanded in ViraFEST before TCRs were sequenced. The CDR3 loop spans 13 amino acids. V was shortened by 1 base and J by 5 bases, with 9 bases between the two germline ends. Germline V CDR1 and CDR2: SGHNT, YYREEE (reference sequence). The Oncomine TCR Beta short-read assay was what sequenced the DNA obtained from cultured CD4+ T cells. From the PCR reads, TCRdb called clonotypes with MiXCR, one entry per CDR3 protein. The top ten hold 13% to 15% of the sample, which has approximately 20,000 distinct CDR3 sequences, approximately 39% seen once.

The source of this sequence is a human donor with COVID-19. The rearrangement joins TRBV5-4 to TRBJ2-5; tentatively, D is TRBD2 (5 bases). Material: cultured CD4+ T cells from blood. The CDR3 sequence: CASSLLGGETQYF. The DNA of the CDR3 is TGTGCCAGCAGCTTGCTCGGCGGGGAGACCCAGTACTTC.